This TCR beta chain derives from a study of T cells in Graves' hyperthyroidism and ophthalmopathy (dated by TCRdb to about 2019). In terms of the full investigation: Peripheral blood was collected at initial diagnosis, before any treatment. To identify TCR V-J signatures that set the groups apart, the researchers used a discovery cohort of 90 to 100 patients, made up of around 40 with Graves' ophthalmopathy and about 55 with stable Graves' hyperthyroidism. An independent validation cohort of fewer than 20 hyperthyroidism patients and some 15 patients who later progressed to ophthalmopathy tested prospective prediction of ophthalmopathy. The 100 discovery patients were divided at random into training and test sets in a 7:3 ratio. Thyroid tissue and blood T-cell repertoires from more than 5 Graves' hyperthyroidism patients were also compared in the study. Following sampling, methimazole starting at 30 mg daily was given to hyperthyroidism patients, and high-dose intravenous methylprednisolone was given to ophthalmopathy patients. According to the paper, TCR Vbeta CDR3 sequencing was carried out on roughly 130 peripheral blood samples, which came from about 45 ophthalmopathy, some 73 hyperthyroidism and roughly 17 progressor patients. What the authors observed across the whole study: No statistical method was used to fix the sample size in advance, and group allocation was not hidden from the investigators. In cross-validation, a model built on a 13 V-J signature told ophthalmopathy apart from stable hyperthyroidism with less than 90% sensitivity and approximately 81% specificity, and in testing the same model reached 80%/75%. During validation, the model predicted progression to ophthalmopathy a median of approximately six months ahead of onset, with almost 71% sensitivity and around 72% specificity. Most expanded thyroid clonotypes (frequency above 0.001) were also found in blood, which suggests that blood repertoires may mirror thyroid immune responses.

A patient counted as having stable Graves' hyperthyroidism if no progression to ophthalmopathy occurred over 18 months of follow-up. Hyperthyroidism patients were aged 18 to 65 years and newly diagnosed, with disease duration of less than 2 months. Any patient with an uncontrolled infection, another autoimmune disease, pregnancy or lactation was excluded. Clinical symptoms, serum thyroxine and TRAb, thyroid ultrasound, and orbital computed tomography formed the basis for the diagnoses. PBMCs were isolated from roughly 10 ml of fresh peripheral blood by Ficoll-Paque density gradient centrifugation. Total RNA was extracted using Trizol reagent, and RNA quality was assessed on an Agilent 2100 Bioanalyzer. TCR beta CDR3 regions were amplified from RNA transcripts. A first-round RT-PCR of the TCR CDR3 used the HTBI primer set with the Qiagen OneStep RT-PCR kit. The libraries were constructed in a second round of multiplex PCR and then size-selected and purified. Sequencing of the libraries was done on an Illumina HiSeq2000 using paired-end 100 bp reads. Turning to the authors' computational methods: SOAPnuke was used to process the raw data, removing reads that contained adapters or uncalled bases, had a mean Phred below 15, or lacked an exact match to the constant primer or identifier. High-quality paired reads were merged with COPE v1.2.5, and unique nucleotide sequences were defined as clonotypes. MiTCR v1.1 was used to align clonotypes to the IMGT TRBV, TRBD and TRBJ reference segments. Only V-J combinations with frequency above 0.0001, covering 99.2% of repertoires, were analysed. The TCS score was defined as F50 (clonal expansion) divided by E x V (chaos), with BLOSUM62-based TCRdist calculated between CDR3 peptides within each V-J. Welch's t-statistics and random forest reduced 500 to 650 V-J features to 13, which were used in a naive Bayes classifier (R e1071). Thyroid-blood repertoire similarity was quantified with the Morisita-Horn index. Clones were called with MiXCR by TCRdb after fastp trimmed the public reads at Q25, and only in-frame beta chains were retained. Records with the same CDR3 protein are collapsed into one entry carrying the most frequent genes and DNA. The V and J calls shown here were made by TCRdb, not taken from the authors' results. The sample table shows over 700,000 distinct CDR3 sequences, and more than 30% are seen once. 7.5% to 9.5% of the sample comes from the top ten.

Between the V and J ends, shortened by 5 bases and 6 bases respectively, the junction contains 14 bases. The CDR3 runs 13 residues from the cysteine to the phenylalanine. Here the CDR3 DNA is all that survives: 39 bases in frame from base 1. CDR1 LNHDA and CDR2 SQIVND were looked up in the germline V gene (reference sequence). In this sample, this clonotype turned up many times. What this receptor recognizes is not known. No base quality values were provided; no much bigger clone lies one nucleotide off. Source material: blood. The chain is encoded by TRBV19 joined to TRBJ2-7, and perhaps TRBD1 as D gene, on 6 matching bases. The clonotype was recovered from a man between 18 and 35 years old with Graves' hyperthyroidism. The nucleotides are TGTGCCAGTAGTGGTACCACAGGGACCGAGCAGTACTTC. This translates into CASSGTTGTEQYF.